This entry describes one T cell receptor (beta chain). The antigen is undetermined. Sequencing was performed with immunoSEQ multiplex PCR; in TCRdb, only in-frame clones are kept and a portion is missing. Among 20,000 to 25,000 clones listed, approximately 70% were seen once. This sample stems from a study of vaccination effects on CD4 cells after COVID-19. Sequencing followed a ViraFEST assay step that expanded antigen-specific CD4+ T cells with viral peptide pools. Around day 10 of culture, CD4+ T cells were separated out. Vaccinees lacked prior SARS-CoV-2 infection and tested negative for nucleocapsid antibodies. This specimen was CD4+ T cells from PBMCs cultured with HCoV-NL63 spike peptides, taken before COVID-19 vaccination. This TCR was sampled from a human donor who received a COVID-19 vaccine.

This chain's CDR3 is CASSATSTFDEQFF. CDR3 nucleotide sequence: TGTGCCAGCAGCGCGACTAGTACGTTCGATGAGCAGTTCTTC. The chain carries TRBV5-5 and TRBJ2-1; D might be TRBD2 (6 bases). Germline assignment: CDR1 SGHKS and CDR2 YYEKEE (reference sequence). This CDR3 is built from 14 residues. Trimming pared 4 bases from V and 8 bases from J, leaving 16 bases between.